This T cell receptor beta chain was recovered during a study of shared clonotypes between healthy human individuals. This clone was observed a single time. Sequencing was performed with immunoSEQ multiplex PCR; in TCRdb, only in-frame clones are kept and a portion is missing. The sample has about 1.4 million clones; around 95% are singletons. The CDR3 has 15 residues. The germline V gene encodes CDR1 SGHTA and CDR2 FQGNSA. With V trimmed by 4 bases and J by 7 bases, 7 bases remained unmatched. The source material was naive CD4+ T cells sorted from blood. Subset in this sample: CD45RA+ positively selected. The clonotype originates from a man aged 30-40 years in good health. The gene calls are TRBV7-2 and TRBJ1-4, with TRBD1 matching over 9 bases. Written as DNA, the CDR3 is TGTGCCAGCAGCTACGGACAGGGGCGTTTTGAAAAACTGTTTTTT. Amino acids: CASSYGQGRFEKLFF.